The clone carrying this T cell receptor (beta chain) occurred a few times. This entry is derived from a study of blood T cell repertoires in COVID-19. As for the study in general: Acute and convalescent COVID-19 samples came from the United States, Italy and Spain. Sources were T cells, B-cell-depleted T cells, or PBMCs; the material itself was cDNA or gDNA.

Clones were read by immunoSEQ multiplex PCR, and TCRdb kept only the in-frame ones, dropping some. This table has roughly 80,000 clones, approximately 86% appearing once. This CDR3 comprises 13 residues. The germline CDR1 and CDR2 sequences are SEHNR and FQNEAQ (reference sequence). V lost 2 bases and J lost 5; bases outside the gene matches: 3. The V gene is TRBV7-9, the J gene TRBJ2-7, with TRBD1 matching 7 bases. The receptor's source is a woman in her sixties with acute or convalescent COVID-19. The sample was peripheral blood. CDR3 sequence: CASSLSRGNEQYF. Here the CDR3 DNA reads TGTGCCAGCAGCTTAAGCAGGGGGAACGAGCAGTACTTC.